This T cell receptor beta chain was obtained from a study of blood T cell repertoires in COVID-19. Measured with immunoSEQ multiplex PCR; TCRdb has only the in-frame clones, and not every one. The sample has 250,000 to 350,000 clones; roughly nine tenths are singletons. Sequences were obtained from peripheral blood. The clonotype was recovered from a woman aged 30 to 39 with COVID-19, enrolled during active disease.

CDR3 nucleotide sequence: TGTGCCAGCAGCTCAGGACTGGAGGCGGTGGGCTACACCTTC. Amino acid sequence: CASSSGLEAVGYTF. This sequence joins TRBV7-9 and TRBJ1-2, with D hard to call. The length of the CDR3 is 14 residues. Germline CDR1 reads SEHNR; CDR2 reads FQNEAQ (reference sequence). V lost 4 bases and J lost 8, with 17 bases in between.